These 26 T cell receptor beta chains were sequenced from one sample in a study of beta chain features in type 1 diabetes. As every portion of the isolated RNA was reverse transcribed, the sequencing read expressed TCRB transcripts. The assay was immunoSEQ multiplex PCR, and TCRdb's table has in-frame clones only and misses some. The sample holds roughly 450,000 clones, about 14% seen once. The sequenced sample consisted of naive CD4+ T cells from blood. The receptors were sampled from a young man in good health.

Here the CDR3 DNA reads TGTGCCAGCTCACTGACAGGGAGTAATCAGCCCCAGCATTTT. It encodes CASSLTGSNQPQHF. V is TRBV18 and J is TRBJ1-5; 7 nucleotides line up with TRBD1. J was trimmed by 4 bases and V by 4 bases; bases with no gene match: 4. This CDR3 has 14 residues. Germline-derived CDR1 and CDR2 are KGHSH and LQKENI.

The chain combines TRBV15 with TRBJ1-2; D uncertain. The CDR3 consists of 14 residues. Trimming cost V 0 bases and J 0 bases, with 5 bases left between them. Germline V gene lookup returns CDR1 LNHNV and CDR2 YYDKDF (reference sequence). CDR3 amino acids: CATSRDKANYGYTF. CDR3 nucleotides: TGTGCCACCAGCAGAGACAAAGCTAACTATGGCTACACCTTC.

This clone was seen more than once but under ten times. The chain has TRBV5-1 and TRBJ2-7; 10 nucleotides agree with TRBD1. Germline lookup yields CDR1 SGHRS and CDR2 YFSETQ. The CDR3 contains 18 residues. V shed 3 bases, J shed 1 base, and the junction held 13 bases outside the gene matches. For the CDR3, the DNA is TGCGCCAGCAGCTACTATCCTCCGGGACAGGGGTTTTCCTACGAGCAGTACGTC. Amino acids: CASSYYPPGQGFSYEQYV.

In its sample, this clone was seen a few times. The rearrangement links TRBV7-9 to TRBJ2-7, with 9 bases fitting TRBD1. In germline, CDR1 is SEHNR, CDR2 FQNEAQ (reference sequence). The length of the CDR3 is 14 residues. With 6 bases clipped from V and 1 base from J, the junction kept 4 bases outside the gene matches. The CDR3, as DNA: TGTGCCAGCAGTACCGGGACAGGGTCCTACGAGCAGTACGTC. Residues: CASSTGTGSYEQYV.

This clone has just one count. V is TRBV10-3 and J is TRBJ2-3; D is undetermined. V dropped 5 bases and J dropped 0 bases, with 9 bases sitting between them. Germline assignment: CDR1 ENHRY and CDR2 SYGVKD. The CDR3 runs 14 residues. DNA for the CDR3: TGTGCCATCAGTTCCCTAACTAGCACAGATACGCAGTATTTT. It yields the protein CAISSLTSTDTQYF.

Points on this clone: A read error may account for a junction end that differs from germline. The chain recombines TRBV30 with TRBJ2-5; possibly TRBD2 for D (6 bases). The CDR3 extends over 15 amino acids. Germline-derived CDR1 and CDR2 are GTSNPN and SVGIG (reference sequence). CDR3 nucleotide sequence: TGTGCCGGGAGGACCTCGGGGCGTCGAATCGAGACCCAGTACTTC. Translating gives CAGRTSGRRIETQYF.

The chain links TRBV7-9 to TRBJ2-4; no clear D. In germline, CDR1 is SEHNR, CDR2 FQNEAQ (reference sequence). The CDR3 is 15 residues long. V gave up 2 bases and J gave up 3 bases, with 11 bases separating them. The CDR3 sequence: CASSLPDNLKNIQYF. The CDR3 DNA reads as TGTGCCAGCAGCTTACCAGACAACCTCAAAAACATTCAGTACTTC. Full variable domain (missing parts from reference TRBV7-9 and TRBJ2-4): DTGVSQNPRHKITKRGQNVTFRCDPISEHNRLYWYRQTLGQGPEFLTYFQNEAQLEKSRLLSDRFSAERPKGSFSTLEIQRTEQGDSAMYLCASSLPDNLKNIQYFGAGTRLSVL.

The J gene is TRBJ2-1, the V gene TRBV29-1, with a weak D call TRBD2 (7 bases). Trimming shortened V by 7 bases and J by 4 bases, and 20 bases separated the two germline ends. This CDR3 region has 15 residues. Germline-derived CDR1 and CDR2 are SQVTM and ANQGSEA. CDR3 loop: CSARRGTTIYNEQFF. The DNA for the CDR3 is TGCAGCGCCCGGAGGGGGACTACAATTTACAATGAGCAGTTCTTC.

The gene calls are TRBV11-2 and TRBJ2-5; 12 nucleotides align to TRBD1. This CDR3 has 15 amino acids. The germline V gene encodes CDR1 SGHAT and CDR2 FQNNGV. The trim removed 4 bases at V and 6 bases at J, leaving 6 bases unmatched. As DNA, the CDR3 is TGTGCCAGCAGCTCGTCGGGACAGGGGGCGAAGACCCAGTACTTC. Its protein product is CASSSSGQGAKTQYF. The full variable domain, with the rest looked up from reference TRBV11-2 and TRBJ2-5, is EAGVAQSPRYKIIEKRQSVAFWCNPISGHATLYWYQQILGQGPKLLIQFQNNGVVDDSQLPKDRFSAERLKGVDSTLKIQPAKLEDSAVYLCASSSSGQGAKTQYFGPGTRLLVL.

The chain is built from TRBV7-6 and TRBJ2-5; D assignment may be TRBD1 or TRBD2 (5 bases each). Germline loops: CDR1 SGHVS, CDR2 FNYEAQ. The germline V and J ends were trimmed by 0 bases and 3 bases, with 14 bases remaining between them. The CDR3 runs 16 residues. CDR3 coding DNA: TGTGCCAGCAGCTTAGCCTCCAGGGAGATAAAAGAGACCCAGTACTTC. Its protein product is CASSLASREIKETQYF.

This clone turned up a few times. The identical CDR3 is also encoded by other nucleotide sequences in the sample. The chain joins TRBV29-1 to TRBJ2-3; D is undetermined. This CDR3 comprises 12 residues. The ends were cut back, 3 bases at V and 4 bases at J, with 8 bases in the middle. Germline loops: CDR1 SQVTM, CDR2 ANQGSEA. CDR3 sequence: CSVETGPDTQYF. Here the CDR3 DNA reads TGCAGCGTTGAGACGGGCCCAGATACGCAGTATTTT.

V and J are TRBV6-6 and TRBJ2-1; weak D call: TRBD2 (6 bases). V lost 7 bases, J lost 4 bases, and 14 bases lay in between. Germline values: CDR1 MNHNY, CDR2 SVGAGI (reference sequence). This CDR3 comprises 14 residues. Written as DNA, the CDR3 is TGTGCCAGCAAACCTTCTGGGACTTACAATGAGCAGTTCTTC. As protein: CASKPSGTYNEQFF.

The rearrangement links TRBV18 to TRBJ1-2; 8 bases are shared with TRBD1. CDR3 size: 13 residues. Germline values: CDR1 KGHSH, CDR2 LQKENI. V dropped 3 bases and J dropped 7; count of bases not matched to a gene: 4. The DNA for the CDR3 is TGTGCCAGCTCACCGATAACAGGGGGTGGCTACACCTTC. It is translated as CASSPITGGGYTF.

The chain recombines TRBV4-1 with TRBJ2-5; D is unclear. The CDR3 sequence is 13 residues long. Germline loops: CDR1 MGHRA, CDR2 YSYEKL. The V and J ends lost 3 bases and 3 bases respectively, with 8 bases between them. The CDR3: CASSHYPEETQYF. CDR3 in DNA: TGCGCCAGCAGCCACTATCCTGAAGAGACCCAGTACTTC.

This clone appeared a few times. CDR3 nucleotide sequence: TGTGCCAGCAAGGGGGACTACCCTGGCCGATGGCAGTTCTTC. Protein sequence: CASKGDYPGRWQFF. This sequence joins TRBV2 and TRBJ2-1; tentative D call: TRBD2 (7 bases). Germline-derived CDR1 and CDR2 are SNHLY and FYNNEI. The germline V and J ends were trimmed by 7 bases and 12 bases, with 22 bases remaining between them. The CDR3 has 14 residues.

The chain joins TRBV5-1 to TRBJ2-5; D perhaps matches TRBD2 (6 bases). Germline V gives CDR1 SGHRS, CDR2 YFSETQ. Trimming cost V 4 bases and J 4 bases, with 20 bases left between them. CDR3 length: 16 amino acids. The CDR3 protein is CASSPQGLFSTETQYF. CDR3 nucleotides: TGCGCCAGCAGCCCCCAGGGACTTTTCTCGACAGAGACCCAGTACTTC.

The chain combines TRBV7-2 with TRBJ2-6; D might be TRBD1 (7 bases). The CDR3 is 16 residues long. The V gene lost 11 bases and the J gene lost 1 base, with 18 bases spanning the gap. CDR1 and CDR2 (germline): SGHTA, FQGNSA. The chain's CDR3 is CAPRGTVSSGANVLTF. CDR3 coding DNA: TGTGCCCCTCGGGGGACAGTGTCTTCTGGGGCCAACGTCCTGACTTTC.

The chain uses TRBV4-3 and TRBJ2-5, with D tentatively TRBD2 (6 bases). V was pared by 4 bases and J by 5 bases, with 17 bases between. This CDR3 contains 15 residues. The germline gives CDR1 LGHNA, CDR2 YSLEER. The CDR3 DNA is TGCGCCAGCAGCCCGGACACTAGCCGAGCGGAGACCCAGTACTTC. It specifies CASSPDTSRAETQYF.

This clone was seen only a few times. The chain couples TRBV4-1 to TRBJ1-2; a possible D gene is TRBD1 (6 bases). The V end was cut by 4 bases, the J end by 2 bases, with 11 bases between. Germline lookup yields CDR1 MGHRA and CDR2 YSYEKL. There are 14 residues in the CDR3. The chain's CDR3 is CASSRGGQNYGYTF. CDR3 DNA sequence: TGCGCCAGCAGCCGCGGCGGACAGAACTATGGCTACACCTTC.

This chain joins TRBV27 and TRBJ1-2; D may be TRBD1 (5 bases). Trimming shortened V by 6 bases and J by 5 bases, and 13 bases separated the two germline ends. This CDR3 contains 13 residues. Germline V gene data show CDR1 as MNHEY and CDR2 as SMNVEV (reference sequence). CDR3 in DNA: TGTGCCAGCAGCCAGACAGAAAGATATGGCTACACCTTC. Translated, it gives CASSQTERYGYTF.

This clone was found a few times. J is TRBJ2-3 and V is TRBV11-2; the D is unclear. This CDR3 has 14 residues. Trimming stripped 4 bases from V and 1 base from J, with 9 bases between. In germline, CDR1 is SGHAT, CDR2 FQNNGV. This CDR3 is CASSSRLGTDTQYF. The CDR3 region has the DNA TGTGCCAGCAGCTCCAGGTTAGGCACAGATACGCAGTATTTT.

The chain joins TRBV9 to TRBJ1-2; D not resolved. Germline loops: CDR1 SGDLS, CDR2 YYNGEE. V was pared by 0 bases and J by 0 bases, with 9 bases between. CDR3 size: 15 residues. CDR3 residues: CASSVEAAANYGYTF. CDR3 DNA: TGTGCCAGCAGCGTAGAGGCAGCAGCTAACTATGGCTACACCTTC. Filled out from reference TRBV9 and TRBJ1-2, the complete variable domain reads DSGVTQTPKHLITATGQRVTLRCSPRSGDLSVYWYQQSLDQGLQFLIQYYNGEERAKGNILERFSAQQFPDLHSELNLSSLELGDSALYFCASSVEAAANYGYTFGSGTRLTVV.

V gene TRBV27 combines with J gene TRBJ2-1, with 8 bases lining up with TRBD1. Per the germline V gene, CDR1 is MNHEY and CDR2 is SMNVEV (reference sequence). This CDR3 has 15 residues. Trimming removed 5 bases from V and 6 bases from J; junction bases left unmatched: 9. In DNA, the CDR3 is TGTGCCAGCAGTCGCGAAGCCCAGGGGGCCAATGAGCAGTTCTTC. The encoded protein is CASSREAQGANEQFF.

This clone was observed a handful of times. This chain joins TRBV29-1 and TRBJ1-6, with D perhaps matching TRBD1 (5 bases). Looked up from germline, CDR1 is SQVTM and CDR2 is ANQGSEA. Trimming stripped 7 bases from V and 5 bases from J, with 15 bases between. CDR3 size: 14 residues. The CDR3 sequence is CSATIGTDNSPLHF. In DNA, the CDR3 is TGCAGCGCCACTATTGGGACGGATAATTCACCCCTCCACTTT.

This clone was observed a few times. The CDR3 sequence: CSVSSGSLGNEQFF. The CDR3 DNA sequence: TGCAGCGTCTCTAGCGGGAGTCTGGGCAATGAGCAGTTCTTC. The chain carries TRBV29-1 and TRBJ2-1; 10 bases fit TRBD2. The germline V gene encodes CDR1 SQVTM and CDR2 ANQGSEA. V dropped 6 bases and J dropped 6; count of bases not matched to a gene: 8. The CDR3 has 14 amino acids.

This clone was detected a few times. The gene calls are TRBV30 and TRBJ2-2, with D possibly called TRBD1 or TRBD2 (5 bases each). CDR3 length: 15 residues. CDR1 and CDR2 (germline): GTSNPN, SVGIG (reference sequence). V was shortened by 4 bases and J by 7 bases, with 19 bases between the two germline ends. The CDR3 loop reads CAWTKKRRDGGELFF. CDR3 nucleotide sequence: TGTGCCTGGACGAAAAAGCGCAGGGACGGCGGGGAGCTGTTTTTT.